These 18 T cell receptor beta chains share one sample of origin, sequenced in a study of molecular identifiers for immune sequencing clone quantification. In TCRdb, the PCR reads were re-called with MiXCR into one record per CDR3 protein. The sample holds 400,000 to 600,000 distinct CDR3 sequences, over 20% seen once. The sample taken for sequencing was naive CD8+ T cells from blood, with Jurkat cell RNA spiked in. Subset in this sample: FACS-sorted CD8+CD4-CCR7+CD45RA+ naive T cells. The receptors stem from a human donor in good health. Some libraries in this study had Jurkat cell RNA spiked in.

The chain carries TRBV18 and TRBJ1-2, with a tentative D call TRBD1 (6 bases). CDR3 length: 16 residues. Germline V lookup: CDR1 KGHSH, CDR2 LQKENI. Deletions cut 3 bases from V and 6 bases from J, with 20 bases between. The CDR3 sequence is CASSPDGAGTLHGYTF. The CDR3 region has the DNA TGTGCCAGCTCACCGGACGGGGCCGGGACACTGCATGGCTACACCTTC.

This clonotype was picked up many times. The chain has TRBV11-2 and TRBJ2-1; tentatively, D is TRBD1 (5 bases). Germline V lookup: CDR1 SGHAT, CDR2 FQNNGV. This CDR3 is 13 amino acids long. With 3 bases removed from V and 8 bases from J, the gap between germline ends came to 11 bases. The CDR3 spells CASSFLRVDEQFF. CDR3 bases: TGTGCCAGCAGCTTTCTCAGGGTTGATGAGCAGTTCTTC. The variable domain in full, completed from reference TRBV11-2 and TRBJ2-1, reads EAGVAQSPRYKIIEKRQSVAFWCNPISGHATLYWYQQILGQGPKLLIQFQNNGVVDDSQLPKDRFSAERLKGVDSTLKIQPAKLEDSAVYLCASSFLRVDEQFFGPGTRLTVL.

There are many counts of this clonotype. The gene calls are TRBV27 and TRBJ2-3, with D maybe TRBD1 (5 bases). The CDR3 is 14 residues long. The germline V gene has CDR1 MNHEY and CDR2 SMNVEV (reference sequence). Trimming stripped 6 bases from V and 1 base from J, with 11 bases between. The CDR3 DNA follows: TGTGCCAGCAGCATGCTACAGGGCACAGATACGCAGTATTTT. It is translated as CASSMLQGTDTQYF.

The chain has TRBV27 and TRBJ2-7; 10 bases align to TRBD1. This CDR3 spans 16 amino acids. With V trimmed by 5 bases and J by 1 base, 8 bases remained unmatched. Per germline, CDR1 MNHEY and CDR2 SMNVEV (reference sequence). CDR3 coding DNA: TGTGCCAGCAGTGGAAGGACAGGGGGTATTTCCTACGAGCAGTACTTC. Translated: CASSGRTGGISYEQYF.

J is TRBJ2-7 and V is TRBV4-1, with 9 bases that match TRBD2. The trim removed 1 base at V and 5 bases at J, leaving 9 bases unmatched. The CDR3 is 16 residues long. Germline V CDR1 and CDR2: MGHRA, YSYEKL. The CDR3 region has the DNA TGCGCCAGCAGCCAAGGTCCCGGGACTAGCTTTGACGAGCAGTACTTC. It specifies CASSQGPGTSFDEQYF.

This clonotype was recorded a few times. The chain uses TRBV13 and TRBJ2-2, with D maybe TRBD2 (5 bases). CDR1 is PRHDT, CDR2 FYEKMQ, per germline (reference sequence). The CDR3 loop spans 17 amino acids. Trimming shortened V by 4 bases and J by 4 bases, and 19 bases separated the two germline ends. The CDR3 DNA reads TGTGCCAGCAGCTCCATATCCGAGGGTTGGGGCACCGGGGAGCTGTTTTTT. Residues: CASSSISEGWGTGELFF.

The CDR3 nucleotides read TGCAGCGTTGAAGGTATAGGGGTTGAGCAGTTCTTC. It encodes CSVEGIGVEQFF. The chain combines TRBV29-1 with TRBJ2-1; tentative D call: TRBD1 (5 bases). Per the germline V gene, CDR1 is SQVTM and CDR2 is ANQGSEA. The CDR3 totals 12 residues. With 1 base removed from V and 9 bases from J, the gap between germline ends came to 10 bases.

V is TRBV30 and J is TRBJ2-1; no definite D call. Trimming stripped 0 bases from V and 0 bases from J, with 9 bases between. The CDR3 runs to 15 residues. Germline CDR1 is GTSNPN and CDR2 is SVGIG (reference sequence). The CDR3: CAWSVGSGSYNEQFF. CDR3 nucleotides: TGTGCCTGGAGTGTAGGAAGTGGCTCCTACAATGAGCAGTTCTTC.

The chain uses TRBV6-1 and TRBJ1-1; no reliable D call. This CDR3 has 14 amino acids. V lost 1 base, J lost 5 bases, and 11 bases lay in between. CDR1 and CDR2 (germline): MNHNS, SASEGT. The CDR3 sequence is CASSEDSRWTEAFF. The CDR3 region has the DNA TGTGCCAGCAGTGAAGATTCACGGTGGACTGAAGCTTTCTTT.

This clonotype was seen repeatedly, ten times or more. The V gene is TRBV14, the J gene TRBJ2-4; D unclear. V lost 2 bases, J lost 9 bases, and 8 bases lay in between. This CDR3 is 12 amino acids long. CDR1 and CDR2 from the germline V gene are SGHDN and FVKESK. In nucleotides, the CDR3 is TGTGCCAGCAGCCAATCACTGGCCATTCAGTACTTC. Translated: CASSQSLAIQYF.

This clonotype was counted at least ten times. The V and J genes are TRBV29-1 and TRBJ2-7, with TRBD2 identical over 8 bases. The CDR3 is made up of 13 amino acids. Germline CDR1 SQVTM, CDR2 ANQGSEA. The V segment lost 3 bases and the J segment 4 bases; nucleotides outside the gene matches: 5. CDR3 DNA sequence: TGCAGCGTTGAGGACGGGGGGGTGTACGAGCAGTACTTC. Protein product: CSVEDGGVYEQYF.

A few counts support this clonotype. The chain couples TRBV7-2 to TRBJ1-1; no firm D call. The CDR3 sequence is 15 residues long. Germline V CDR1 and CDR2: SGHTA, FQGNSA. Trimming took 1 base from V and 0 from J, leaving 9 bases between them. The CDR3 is CASSLGDRVNTEAFF. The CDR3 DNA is TGTGCCAGCAGCTTAGGTGATCGGGTGAACACTGAAGCTTTCTTT.

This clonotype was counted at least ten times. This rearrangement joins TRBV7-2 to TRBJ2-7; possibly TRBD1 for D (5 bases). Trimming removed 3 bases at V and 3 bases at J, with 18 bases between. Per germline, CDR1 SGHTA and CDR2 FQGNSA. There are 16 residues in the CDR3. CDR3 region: CASSFGHDERRYEQYF. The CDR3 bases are TGTGCCAGCAGCTTCGGACACGACGAGAGACGCTACGAGCAGTACTTC.

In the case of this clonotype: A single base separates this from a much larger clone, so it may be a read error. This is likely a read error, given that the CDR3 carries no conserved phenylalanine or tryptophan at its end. The CDR3 sequence: CAIMMGATLTQYL. The DNA of the CDR3 is TGTGCCATCATGATGGGGGCCACGTTAACGCAGTATCTT. The V and J genes are TRBV10-3 and TRBJ2-3; weak D call: TRBD1 (6 bases). This CDR3 is built from 13 residues. V was cut by 7 bases and J by 9 bases, with 17 bases left in between. Germline V lookup: CDR1 ENHRY, CDR2 SYGVKD.

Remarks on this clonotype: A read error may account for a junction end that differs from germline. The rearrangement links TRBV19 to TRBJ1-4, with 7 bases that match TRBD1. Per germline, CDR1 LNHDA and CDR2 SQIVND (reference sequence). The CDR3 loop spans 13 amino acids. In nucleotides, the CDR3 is TGTGCCAGTAAGGACAGGACTAGTGAAAAACTGTTTTTT. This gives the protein CASKDRTSEKLFF.

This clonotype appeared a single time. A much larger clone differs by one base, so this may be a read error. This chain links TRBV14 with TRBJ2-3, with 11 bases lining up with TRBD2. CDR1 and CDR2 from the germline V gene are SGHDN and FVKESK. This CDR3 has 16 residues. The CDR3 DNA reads TGTGCCAGCAGCCAAGTTAGCGGGGGGGCCATAGATGCGCAGTATTTT. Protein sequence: CASSQVSGGAIDAQYF.

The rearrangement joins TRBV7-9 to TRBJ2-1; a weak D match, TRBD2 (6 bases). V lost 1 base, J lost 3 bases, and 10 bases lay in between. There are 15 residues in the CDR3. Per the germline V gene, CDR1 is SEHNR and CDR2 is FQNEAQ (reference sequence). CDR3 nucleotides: TGTGCCAGCAGCTTAGAGAGGCGGGACTACAATGAGCAGTTCTTC. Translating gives CASSLERRDYNEQFF.

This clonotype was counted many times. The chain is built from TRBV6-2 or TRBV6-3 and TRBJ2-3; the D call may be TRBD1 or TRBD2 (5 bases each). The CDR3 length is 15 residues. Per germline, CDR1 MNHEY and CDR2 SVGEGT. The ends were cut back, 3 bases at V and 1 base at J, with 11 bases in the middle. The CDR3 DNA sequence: TGTGCCAGCAGTTATGGGACCCCTGGCACAGATACGCAGTATTTT. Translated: CASSYGTPGTDTQYF.